Detailed here is one TCR beta chain. The antigen remains unidentified. The sample has other DNA sequences that encode this CDR3 too. These data belong to a study of shared clonotypes between healthy human individuals. Findings of the study overall: Naive subsets generally exceeded memory subsets in estimated richness. Naive CD4 clonotypes were shared across several donors at around 5.4%.

Sequencing was performed with immunoSEQ multiplex PCR; in TCRdb, only in-frame clones are kept and a portion is missing. The repertoire holds a few million clones, with approximately 95% as singletons. In germline, CDR1 is GTSNPN, CDR2 SVGIG (reference sequence). J gave up 4 bases and V 4 bases, and 7 bases lay outside the gene matches. The CDR3 extends over 14 amino acids. The chain joins TRBV30 to TRBJ2-7, with 10 bases lining up with TRBD2. The specimen sequenced was naive CD4+ T cells from PBMCs. The subset here: CD45RA+ positively selected. The TCR originated in a man younger than 35 in good health. Some clones in this sample may be carry-over from other donors' samples. CDR3 in DNA: TGTGCCTGGATAAGCGGGAGGGCCGAATACGAGCAGTACTTC. Protein sequence: CAWISGRAEYEQYF.